A single sample gave rise to the 18 T cell receptor beta chains below, sequenced in a study of identical twins. TCRdb re-called the 5' RACE reads through MiXCR, storing one row per CDR3 protein. The data contain around 530,000 distinct CDR3 sequences, roughly 15% of them singletons. The sample also formed part of further work on yellow fever vaccine responses in identical twins.

Sequences were obtained from CD4+ T cells sorted from blood. Every receptor here comes from a woman under 30 in good health.

This clonotype was observed a handful of times. The chain uses TRBV20-1 and TRBJ2-2; D gene ambiguous. This CDR3 region has 15 residues. Trimming shortened V by 4 bases and J by 0 bases, and 12 bases separated the two germline ends. CDR1 DFQATT and CDR2 SNEGSKA come from the germline V gene (reference sequence). DNA of the CDR3: TGCAGTGCTACCCCGGCAGCCGCGAACACCGGGGAGCTGTTTTTT. It yields the protein CSATPAAANTGELFF.

This chain connects TRBV20-1 to TRBJ2-3; 8 nucleotides line up with TRBD1. The CDR3 sequence is 13 residues long. In germline, CDR1 is DFQATT, CDR2 SNEGSKA (reference sequence). The V gene end was trimmed by 5 bases and the J gene end by 2 bases; junction bases not matched to a gene: 3. CDR3 in amino acids: CSAGQGATDTQYF. The CDR3 DNA is TGCAGTGCTGGACAGGGTGCCACAGATACGCAGTATTTT.

A few counts support this clonotype. The gene calls are TRBV20-1 and TRBJ2-7; D gene uncertain. CDR3 size: 14 residues. The V gene lost 1 base and the J gene lost 7 bases, with 17 bases spanning the gap. Germline lookup yields CDR1 DFQATT and CDR2 SNEGSKA (reference sequence). In nucleotides, the CDR3 is TGCAGTGCTAGAGGGGGAAGCCTGGCCCGGGAGCAGTACTTC. Protein sequence: CSARGGSLAREQYF.

In this sample, this clonotype turned up a few times. The chain joins TRBV12-3 or TRBV12-4 to TRBJ1-5, with 9 positions matching TRBD1. V lost 6 bases, J lost 6 bases, and 15 bases stayed unmatched. The CDR3 runs 17 residues. The CDR3 DNA reads TGTGCCAGCAGCTCCCGGGGACAGGGAACCGTAGGTCAGCCCCAGCATTTT. It is translated as CASSSRGQGTVGQPQHF.

The rearrangement uses TRBV20-1 and TRBJ1-4; D gene ambiguous. V was pared by 2 bases and J by 2 bases, with 9 bases between. Per germline, CDR1 DFQATT and CDR2 SNEGSKA (reference sequence). This CDR3 spans 14 amino acids. CDR3 sequence: CSARYGSTNEKLFF. The CDR3 DNA sequence: TGCAGTGCTAGATACGGGTCTACTAATGAAAAACTGTTTTTT.

V and J are TRBV6-1 and TRBJ1-3, with D possibly matching TRBD1 (6 bases). The CDR3 consists of 15 residues. Germline V gene data show CDR1 as MNHNS and CDR2 as SASEGT. V lost 7 bases, J lost 0 bases, and 13 bases lay in between. The CDR3 nucleotides read TGTGCCAGCACCCAGGACAGCAGCTCTGGAAACACCATATATTTT. It is translated as CASTQDSSSGNTIYF.

This clonotype was found many times. The chain is built from TRBV11-1 and TRBJ2-1, with 8 bases lining up with TRBD2. Trimming removed 0 bases from V and 9 bases from J; junction bases left unmatched: 10. Germline values: CDR1 SGHAT, CDR2 FQDESV (reference sequence). This CDR3 comprises 16 residues. CDR3 sequence reads: CASSLARLPGGGEQFF. As DNA, the CDR3 is TGTGCCAGCAGCTTAGCTAGACTCCCGGGAGGGGGTGAGCAGTTCTTC. The full variable domain, rest sourced from reference TRBV11-1 and TRBJ2-1, is EAEVAQSPRYKITEKSQAVAFWCDPISGHATLYWYRQILGQGPELLVQFQDESVVDDSQLPKDRFSAERLKGVDSTLKIQPAELGDSAMYLCASSLARLPGGGEQFFGPGTRLTVL.

V usage is TRBV5-1 and J usage is TRBJ2-7, with 12 bases that match TRBD2. V lost 0 bases and J lost 0; bases outside the gene matches: 7. The CDR3 contains 18 residues. CDR1 is SGHRS and CDR2 is YFSETQ in the germline V gene. This chain's CDR3 is CASSLAGTSGYTSYEQYF. The DNA for the CDR3 is TGCGCCAGCAGCTTGGCCGGGACTAGCGGGTACACCTCCTACGAGCAGTACTTC.

This clonotype showed up many times. The V call is TRBV28, the J call TRBJ2-1; TRBD2 matches 7 bases. Unmatched junction bases numbered 17, after V lost 2 bases and J lost 4 bases. Germline V CDR1 and CDR2: MDHEN, SYDVKM. The CDR3 runs to 19 residues. For the CDR3, the DNA is TGTGCCAGCAGTTTAAATGGCCTAGGTGGGGTAGCGGGTTACAATGAGCAGTTCTTC. Translated: CASSLNGLGGVAGYNEQFF.

V usage is TRBV7-7 and J usage is TRBJ2-1; 7 bases are a match to TRBD1. The CDR3 sequence is 13 residues long. Germline assignment: CDR1 SSHAT and CDR2 FNYEAQ (reference sequence). Losses at the gene ends were 2 bases for V and 10 bases for J; bases not matched to a gene: 5. CDR3 sequence reads: CASSLTDRAEQFF. CDR3 nucleotides: TGTGCCAGCAGCTTAACCGACAGGGCGGAGCAGTTCTTC.

This clonotype was seen only a few times. This chain uses TRBV7-3 with TRBJ1-1; D is ambiguous. The V end lost 4 bases, the J end lost 1 base, and 7 bases lay between the germline ends. The length of the CDR3 is 13 residues. Germline lookup yields CDR1 SGHTA and CDR2 FQGTGA. CDR3 loop: CASSSNTNTEAFF. The CDR3 DNA reads as TGTGCCAGCAGCTCGAATACGAACACTGAAGCTTTCTTT.

This clonotype was seen more than once but under ten times. V is TRBV7-8 and J is TRBJ2-3, with 7 bases lining up with TRBD1. The germline gives CDR1 SGHVS, CDR2 FQNEAQ. This CDR3 has 14 residues. The J segment lost 2 bases and the V segment lost 6 bases, leaving 5 bases of the junction unmatched. CDR3 amino acids: CASRRDSSTDTQYF. The DNA for the CDR3 is TGTGCCAGCAGAAGGGACAGTTCCACAGATACGCAGTATTTT.

This clonotype was counted between two and nine times. J is TRBJ2-3 and V is TRBV20-1; 7 nucleotides match TRBD1. The CDR3 extends over 12 amino acids. Germline lookup yields CDR1 DFQATT and CDR2 SNEGSKA (reference sequence). After removal of 7 bases from V and 4 bases from J, the junction contained 5 bases not matched to a gene. CDR3 residues: CSVRGLADTQYF. The CDR3, as DNA: TGCAGTGTTAGGGGGCTCGCAGATACGCAGTATTTT.

The V call is TRBV20-1, the J call TRBJ2-1; D may be TRBD2 (6 bases). Germline loops: CDR1 DFQATT, CDR2 SNEGSKA (reference sequence). The CDR3 has 14 amino acids. Trimming removed 2 bases at V and 6 bases at J, with 14 bases between. The CDR3, as DNA: TGCAGTGCTAGACGGGCGGGGCTGTTCAATGAGCAGTTCTTC. Protein product: CSARRAGLFNEQFF.

This clonotype was seen only a few times. The V gene is TRBV20-1, the J gene TRBJ2-3; 11 bases are shared with TRBD2. CDR3 size: 15 residues. V was pared by 0 bases and J by 4 bases, with 3 bases of the junction left unmatched. Germline V gene sequence: CDR1 DFQATT, CDR2 SNEGSKA (reference sequence). CDR3 loop: CSARDRTSGPDTQYF. The CDR3 DNA is TGCAGTGCTAGAGACCGGACTAGCGGGCCAGATACGCAGTATTTT.

There are many counts of this clonotype. The rearrangement links TRBV24-1 to TRBJ2-1; D possibly corresponds to TRBD2 (5 bases). From germline, CDR1 is KGHDR and CDR2 SFDVKD. This CDR3 is 13 amino acids long. V lost 5 bases and J 3 bases, leaving 7 bases between the germline ends. The CDR3 DNA is TGTGCCACCAGTGGAGGGCTCTACAATGAGCAGTTCTTC. It yields the protein CATSGGLYNEQFF.

This clonotype turned up a few times. This rearrangement joins TRBV28 to TRBJ1-6; D not certain. The CDR3 has 17 residues. V lost 1 base and J lost 0, with 10 bases in between. From germline, CDR1 is MDHEN and CDR2 SYDVKM. This CDR3 is CASSLSRASSYNSPLHF. CDR3 coding DNA: TGTGCCAGCAGTTTATCAAGGGCGAGCTCCTATAATTCACCCCTCCACTTT.

The gene calls are TRBV3-1 and TRBJ1-2; D is ambiguous. Per germline, CDR1 LGHDT and CDR2 YNNKEL (reference sequence). Trimming took off 1 base at V and 8 bases at J, with 11 bases between the two ends. The CDR3 covers 13 residues. The CDR3 DNA sequence: TGTGCCAGCAGCCAAGGGGCTGGAGTAGGCTACACCTTC. Its translation: CASSQGAGVGYTF.